The source of this TCR beta chain is a study of beta chain features in type 1 diabetes. Study overall: Comparable age, gender and cell yields were observed in patients relative to healthy donors. Notes on the study in general: Insertion counts at VDJ junctions were lower in type 1 diabetes patients, who also showed more deletions there.

cDNA synthesis used the whole RNA isolate, giving expressed TCRB sequences. Mean read depth for naive, central memory and regulatory T cell samples was some 3.8 million reads. Sequencing used immunoSEQ multiplex PCR; TCRdb keeps in-frame clones, though not all of them. The data contain more than 300,000 clones, over 10% of them singletons. About this clone itself: Its antigen is still unknown.

A single heparinised blood sample, averaging roughly 110 mL, was obtained per donor. Material for sequencing was naive CD4+ T cells from blood. The sequence was obtained from a man in his late teens or twenties in good health.

The CDR3 nucleotides are TGCGCCAGCAGCTCACAACAGGGAGGGGAAAAACTGTTTTTT. It encodes CASSSQQGGEKLFF. The chain is built from TRBV5-1 and TRBJ1-4, with D perhaps TRBD1 (6 bases). The CDR3 extends over 14 amino acids. CDR1 is SGHRS, CDR2 YFSETQ, per germline. V lost 3 bases and J 8 bases, leaving 14 bases between the germline ends.